The clone carrying this T cell receptor (beta chain) showed up just once. Its antigen is unknown. This PCR relied on a set of 60 Vbeta primers and 13 Jbeta primers. Libraries were prepared by immunoSEQ multiplex PCR; TCRdb keeps only in-frame clonotypes and omits some of them. There are some 190,000 clones in the sample; 77% occur only once, and roughly 1.5% lies in the top ten. The data stem from a study of cytomegalovirus exposure and HLA in healthy donors. Study context: A previous analysis identified 100 million to 120 million unique TCR beta sequences derived from around 200 million T cells. Whole-study findings and limits: There was a cluster of highly shared sequence variants that was likely a sequencing artifact. Cytomegalovirus-associated TCR beta chains were listed, numbering roughly 150.

This CDR3 region has 16 residues. CDR1 is SGHVS and CDR2 is FQNEAQ in the germline V gene. V was trimmed by 0 bases and J by 0 bases, leaving 11 bases between them. Sequencing was performed on PBMCs. The clonotype comes from a man between 18 and 35 years old in good health and CMV-seronegative. The V and J genes are TRBV7-8 and TRBJ1-2; tentative D call: TRBD1 (6 bases). CDR3 protein: CASSLARTATNYGYTF. CDR3 DNA sequence: TGTGCCAGCAGCTTAGCGAGGACAGCCACTAACTATGGCTACACCTTC.